The clone carrying this T cell receptor (beta chain) showed up just once. The antigen is undetermined. Profiling relied on immunoSEQ multiplex PCR, and the TCRdb table lists in-frame clones only, not all of them. This repertoire shows 85,000 or so clones, 95% found once; its top ten account for under 20%. These data originate in a study of siplizumab effects on memory and regulatory T cells. Study-level findings and limits: Major contributors to the alloresponse seemed to be naive T cells, which also appeared more diverse than memory cells. Alloreactive sequences traceable to unstimulated CD4+ memory cells declined significantly under siplizumab. Solely a minor proportion of alloreactive clones could be assigned to unstimulated subsets.

CDR3 length: 18 amino acids. The V gene's germline CDR1 is WSHSY and CDR2 SAAADI. V was pared by 4 bases and J by 4 bases, with 12 bases of the junction left unmatched. The specimen sequenced was CD8+ T cells sorted from blood. J is TRBJ2-7 and V is TRBV10-2, with 14 bases that match TRBD2. The receptor was isolated from a human donor in good health. As DNA, the CDR3 is TGCGCCAGCAGTGGGTCCGGGACTAGCGGGAGTGAGCCGTACGAGCAGTACTTC. It codes for CASSGSGTSGSEPYEQYF.